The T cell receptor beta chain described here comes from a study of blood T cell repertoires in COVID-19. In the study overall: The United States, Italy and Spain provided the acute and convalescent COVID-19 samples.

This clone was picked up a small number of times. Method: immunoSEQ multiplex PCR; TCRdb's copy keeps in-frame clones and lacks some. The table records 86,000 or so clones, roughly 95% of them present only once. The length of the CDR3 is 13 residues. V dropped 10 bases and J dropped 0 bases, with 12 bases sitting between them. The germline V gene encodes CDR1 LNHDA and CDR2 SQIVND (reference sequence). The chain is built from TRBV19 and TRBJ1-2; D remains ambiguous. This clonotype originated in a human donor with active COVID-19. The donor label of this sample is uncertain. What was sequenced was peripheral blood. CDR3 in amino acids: CATSLGTNYGYTF. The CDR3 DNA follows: TGTGCCACCAGTCTAGGTACTAACTATGGCTACACCTTC.